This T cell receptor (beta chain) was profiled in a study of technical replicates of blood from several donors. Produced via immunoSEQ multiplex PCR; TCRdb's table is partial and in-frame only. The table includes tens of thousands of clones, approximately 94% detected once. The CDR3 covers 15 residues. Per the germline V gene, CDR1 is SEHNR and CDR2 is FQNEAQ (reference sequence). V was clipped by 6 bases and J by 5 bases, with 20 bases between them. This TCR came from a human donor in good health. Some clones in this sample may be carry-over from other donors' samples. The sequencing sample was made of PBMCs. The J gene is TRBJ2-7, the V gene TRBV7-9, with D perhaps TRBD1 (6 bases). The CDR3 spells CASRPNSAGANEQYF. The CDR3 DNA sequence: TGTGCCAGCAGGCCCAACAGCGCAGGGGCGAACGAGCAGTACTTC.